This T cell receptor beta chain was retrieved from a study of cytomegalovirus exposure and HLA in healthy donors. Study-wide context: A prior study identified approximately 120 million unique TCR beta sequences from about 180 million T cells.

Use of 60 Vbeta and 13 Jbeta primers characterized the PCR. In the authors' methods: Unique TCR beta chains totaled roughly 80 million in a later count, with approximately 11 million of them shared. TCRdb's copy holds only in-frame clones and misses some; the assay was immunoSEQ multiplex PCR. V, J and clone size are those of that table, while D and trimming were read from the DNA. The table shows about 200,000 clones, with about four fifths occurring only once. With respect to this clone: Its cognate antigen is unknown.

Findings and caveats of the study: Across donors, most TCRs were seen rarely, yet some public ones were widespread. Associated with HLA alleles at 0.05 false discovery rate in a later analysis were some 18,000 TCR beta sequences.

J gave up 2 bases and V 3 bases, and 13 bases lay outside the gene matches. The CDR3 covers 17 residues. Germline assignment: CDR1 SGHNT and CDR2 YYREEE (reference sequence). The origin of this receptor is a young woman in good health and CMV-seronegative. Sequencing used PBMCs. The chain carries TRBV5-4 and TRBJ2-7, with TRBD2 matching over 8 bases. This chain's CDR3 is CASSWGPGGGGPYEQYF. The CDR3 coding sequence is TGTGCCAGCAGCTGGGGACCGGGAGGCGGGGGGCCCTACGAGCAGTACTTC.